This TCR beta chain was sequenced during a study of blood T cells in healthy people across ages. As for the study in general: Roughly one uniquely barcoded beta molecule per two T cells was captured.

Germline V lookup: CDR1 KGHDR, CDR2 SFDVKD. Between the trimmed V and J ends, which lost 5 bases and 0 bases, there was a span of 15 bases. CDR3 length equals 16 residues. Total RNA was isolated from each sample in quantities of at least 6 micrograms. Next came a second PCR, run for about 7 to 12 cycles, which used a sample-barcoded 5' primer along with a J-beta primer mix. Using its own MiXCR run on the 5' RACE reads, TCRdb lists one record per CDR3 protein. The sample carries some 800,000 distinct CDR3 sequences, around 43% recorded once. The clonotype comes from a man aged 60 to 75 in good health. Material for sequencing was blood. The J gene is TRBJ1-2, the V gene TRBV24-1, with TRBD1 as a possible D gene (6 bases). As DNA, the CDR3 is TGTGCCACCAGTGGGACTACAGGGCCAGCTAACTATGGCTACACCTTC. This encodes CATSGTTGPANYGYTF.